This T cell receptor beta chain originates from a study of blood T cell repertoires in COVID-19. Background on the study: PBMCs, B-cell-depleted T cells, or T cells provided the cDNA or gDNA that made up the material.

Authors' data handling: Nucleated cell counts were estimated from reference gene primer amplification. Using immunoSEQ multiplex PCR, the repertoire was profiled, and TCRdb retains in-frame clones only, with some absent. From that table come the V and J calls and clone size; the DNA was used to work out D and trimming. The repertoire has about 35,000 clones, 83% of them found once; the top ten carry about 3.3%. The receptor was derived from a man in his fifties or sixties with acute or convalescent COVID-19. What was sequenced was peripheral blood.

CDR3 amino acids: CASDPGTGAYGYTF. The CDR3 DNA reads as TGTGCCAGCGACCCCGGGACAGGGGCCTATGGCTACACCTTC. V and J are TRBV7-8 and TRBJ1-2; TRBD1 aligns across 10 bases. Trimming cost V 8 bases and J 4 bases; bases outside gene matches: 7. The CDR3 extends over 14 amino acids. In germline, CDR1 is SGHVS, CDR2 FQNEAQ.